The present T cell receptor beta chain was sequenced within a study of OX40 agonist ivuxolimab in advanced cancers. Study-level background: Ivuxolimab was a fully human IgG2 agonistic monoclonal antibody targeting the costimulatory receptor OX40 (CD134). Of the roughly 52 dose-escalation patients, hepatocellular carcinoma was present in approximately 20, melanoma in roughly 15, renal cell carcinoma in 9 and head and neck cancer in 9. The paper describes the monotherapy dose-escalation part (N ≈ 50 patients) of the phase I trial of ivuxolimab. Intravenous ivuxolimab was administered to patients every 2 weeks at six dose levels: 0.01, 0.1, 0.3, 1.5, 3 and 10 mg/kg. Partial responses occurred in three dose-escalation patients, of whom one had hepatocellular carcinoma and two had cutaneous melanoma. In the dose-escalation cohort, more than 75% of patients were male, and the mean age was approximately 60 years, with a range of about 23 to 90. The point of sequencing TCRbeta in the periphery was to test whether ivuxolimab changed TCR sequence diversity and drove clonal T-cell expansion. Prior anti-PD-1, anti-PD-L1 or anti-CTLA-4 therapy was permitted, and checkpoint inhibitors had been received by about two fifths of dose-escalation patients. What the authors observed across the whole study: In partial responders in the 0.1-3.0 mg/kg groups, normalized peripheral clonal expansion was found to be among the lowest, especially among CD8+ T cells. After ivuxolimab, more expanded clones were found on average in CD8+ T cells than in CD4+ T cells. Low levels of normalized T-cell clonal expansion were also seen in some nonresponding patients. At doses from 0.1 to 3.0 mg/kg, clonal expansion was seen in both CD4+ and CD8+ blood T cells between baseline and week 6. The antigen specificity of the clonally expanded peripheral T cells was not determined.

Note on this clone: It lacks a known antigen. Per-nucleotide qualities are absent, and no much larger clonotype sits a single base away.

Patients with autoimmune disease history or receiving systemic immunosuppression were excluded from the trial. In every dose cohort, peripheral blood was drawn for TCR sequencing at baseline, cycle 4 day 1, and cycle 7 day 1. The samples were drawn from a first-in-human, open-label, multicenter phase I dose-escalation trial of ivuxolimab. Adults with locally advanced or metastatic melanoma, renal cell, hepatocellular, or head and neck squamous cell carcinoma were enrolled in the trial. Before TCR sequencing, CD4+ and CD8+ T cells were separately sorted from peripheral blood. For sequencing of the TCRbeta CDR3 region, genomic DNA was extracted from the sorted cells. The immunoSEQ Assay was used for sequencing of TCRbeta CDR3 regions. TCRdb obtained this table from immuneACCESS and retained in-frame rearrangements with V and J assigned. These tables miss some clones; where compared with another copy, unresolved V genes account for less than half of the shortfall, and the remainder is unexplained. The sample table shows roughly 55,000 clones, and 60% to 80% are seen once. Roughly 4.6% of the sample is taken by the ten largest.

The sequence came from an adult with an advanced solid tumor such as melanoma, head and neck, liver or kidney cancer. The sequenced sample was CD4+ or CD8+ T cells sorted from blood, obtained in a trial of the OX40 agonist ivuxolimab.

The DNA sequence is given as TGTGCCAGCAGCTTAGGCGGCCCTGCAATGAACACTGAAGCTTTCTTT. This yields the protein CASSLGGPAMNTEAFF. The V gene is TRBV5-4 and the J gene is TRBJ1-1; the D segment cannot be called with confidence. V drops 2 bases and J drops 0 bases, leaving 14 bases in between. According to the germline V gene (reference sequence), CDR1 reads SGHNT and CDR2 reads YYREEE. The CDR3 sequence holds 16 residues, the cysteine and phenylalanine included. The sequence is cut down to CDR3 DNA, 48 bases in frame from base 1.